The T cell receptor (beta chain) described here comes from a study of T-cell memory formation after mild COVID-19. Findings of the study overall: CM and EM subsets held most contracting CD4+ clones; EMRA held CD8+ ones.

TCRdb reprocessed the 5' RACE reads with MiXCR, giving one entry per CDR3 protein. The data show roughly 300,000 distinct CDR3 sequences, roughly 13% seen once. Trimming removed 6 bases at V and 0 bases at J, with 22 bases between. Germline CDR1 is MDHEN and CDR2 is SYDVKM. CDR3 size: 18 residues. On this clonotype itself: Its antigen is unidentified.

This clonotype originated in a man between 18 and 29 years old who had mild COVID-19 (a few samples of this study predate the infection). Cell type and time point are not known. Sequenced sample: PBMCs or a T cell subset sorted from them (not recorded which). This chain uses TRBV28 with TRBJ2-3; D perhaps matches TRBD2 (7 bases). The CDR3 DNA is TGTGCCAGCAGCCACCATGGGGGGGGGCAGGGGAGCACAGATACGCAGTATTTT. Translated: CASSHHGGGQGSTDTQYF.